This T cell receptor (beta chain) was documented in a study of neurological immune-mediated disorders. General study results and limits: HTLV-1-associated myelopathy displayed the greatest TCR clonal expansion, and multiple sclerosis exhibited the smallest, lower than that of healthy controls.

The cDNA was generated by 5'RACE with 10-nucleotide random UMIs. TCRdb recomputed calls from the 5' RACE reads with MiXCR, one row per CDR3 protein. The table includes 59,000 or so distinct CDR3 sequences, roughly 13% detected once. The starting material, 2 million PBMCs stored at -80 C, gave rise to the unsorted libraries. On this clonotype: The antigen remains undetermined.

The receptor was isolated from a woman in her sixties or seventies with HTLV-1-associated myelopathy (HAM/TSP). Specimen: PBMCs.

The CDR3 DNA follows: TGTGCCAGCAGCCAGAGGCTAGCGGGAGTTGGCGGCACAGATACGCAGTATTTT. Amino acid sequence: CASSQRLAGVGGTDTQYF. V is TRBV3-1 and J is TRBJ2-3, with 10 bases aligning to TRBD2. In germline, CDR1 is LGHDT, CDR2 YNNKEL (reference sequence). The CDR3 loop spans 18 amino acids. Trimming removed 3 bases from V and 1 base from J; junction bases left unmatched: 10.